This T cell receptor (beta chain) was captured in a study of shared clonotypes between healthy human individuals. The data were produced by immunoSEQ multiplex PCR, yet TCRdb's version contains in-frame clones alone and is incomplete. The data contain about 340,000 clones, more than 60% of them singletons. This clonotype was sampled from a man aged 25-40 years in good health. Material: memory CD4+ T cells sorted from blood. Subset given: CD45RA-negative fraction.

This chain's CDR3 is CASGLAGKKGETQYF. CDR3 nucleotides: TGCGCCAGCGGACTAGCGGGAAAAAAGGGGGAGACCCAGTACTTC. The chain carries TRBV5-1 and TRBJ2-5, with 12 bases aligning to TRBD2. Germline V CDR1 and CDR2: SGHRS, YFSETQ. CDR3 length: 15 amino acids. The J segment lost 5 bases and the V segment lost 7 bases, leaving 9 bases of the junction unmatched.